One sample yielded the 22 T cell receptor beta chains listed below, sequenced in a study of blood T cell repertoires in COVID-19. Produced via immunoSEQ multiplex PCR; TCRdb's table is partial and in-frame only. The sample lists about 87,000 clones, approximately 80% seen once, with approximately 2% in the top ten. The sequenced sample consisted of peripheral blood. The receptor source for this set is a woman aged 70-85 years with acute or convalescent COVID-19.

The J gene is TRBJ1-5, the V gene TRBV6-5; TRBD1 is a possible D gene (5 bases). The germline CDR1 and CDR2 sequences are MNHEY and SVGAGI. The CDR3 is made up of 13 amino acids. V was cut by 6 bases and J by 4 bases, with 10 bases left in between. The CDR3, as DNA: TGTGCCAGCAGCCGACAGATTAATCAGCCCCAGCATTTT. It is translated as CASSRQINQPQHF.

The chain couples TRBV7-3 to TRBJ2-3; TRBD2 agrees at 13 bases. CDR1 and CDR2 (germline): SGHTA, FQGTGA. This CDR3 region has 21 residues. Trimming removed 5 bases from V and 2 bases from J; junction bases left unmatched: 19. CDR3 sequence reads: CASSIRTAEQGTSGTTDTQYF. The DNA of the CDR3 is TGTGCCAGCAGCATCCGGACGGCGGAACAAGGGACTAGCGGGACCACAGATACGCAGTATTTT.

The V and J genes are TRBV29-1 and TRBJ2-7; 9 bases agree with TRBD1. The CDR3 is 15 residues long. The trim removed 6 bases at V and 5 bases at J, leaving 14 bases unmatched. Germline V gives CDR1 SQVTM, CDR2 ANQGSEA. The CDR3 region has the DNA TGCAGCGTAACCCTAAGGGGGACAGGGTCAAACGAGCAGTACTTC. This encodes CSVTLRGTGSNEQYF.

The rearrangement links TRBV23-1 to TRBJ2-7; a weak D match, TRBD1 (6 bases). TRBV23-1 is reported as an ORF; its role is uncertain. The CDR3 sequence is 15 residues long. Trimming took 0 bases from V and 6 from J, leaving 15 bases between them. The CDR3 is CASSQSVRGTCEQYF. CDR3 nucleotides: TGCGCCAGCAGTCAATCCGTGAGGGGGACCTGCGAGCAGTACTTC.

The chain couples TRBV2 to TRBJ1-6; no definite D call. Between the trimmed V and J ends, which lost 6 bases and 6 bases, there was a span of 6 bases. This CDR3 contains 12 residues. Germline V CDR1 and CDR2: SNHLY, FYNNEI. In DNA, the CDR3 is TGTGCCAGCAGCCGAGCTAATTCACCCCTCCACTTT. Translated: CASSRANSPLHF.

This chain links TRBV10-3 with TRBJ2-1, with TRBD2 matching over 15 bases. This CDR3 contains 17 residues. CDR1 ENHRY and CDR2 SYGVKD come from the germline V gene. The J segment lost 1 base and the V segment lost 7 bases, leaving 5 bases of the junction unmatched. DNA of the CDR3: TGTGCCATCACCGGGACTAGCGGGGGGATATCCTACAATGAGCAGTTCTTC. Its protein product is CAITGTSGGISYNEQFF.

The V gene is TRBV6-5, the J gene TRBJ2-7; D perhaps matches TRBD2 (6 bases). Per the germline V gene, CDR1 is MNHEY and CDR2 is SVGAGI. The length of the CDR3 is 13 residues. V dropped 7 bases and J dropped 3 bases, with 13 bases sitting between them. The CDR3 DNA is TGTGCCAGCATGTGGTTGCGGGGCTACGAGCAGTACTTC. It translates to CASMWLRGYEQYF.

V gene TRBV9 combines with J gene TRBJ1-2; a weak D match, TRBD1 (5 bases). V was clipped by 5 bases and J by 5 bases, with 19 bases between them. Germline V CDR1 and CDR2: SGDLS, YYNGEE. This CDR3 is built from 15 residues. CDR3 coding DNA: TGTGCCAGCAGTCCTTCGACGACAGCGTATTATGGCTACACCTTC. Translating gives CASSPSTTAYYGYTF.

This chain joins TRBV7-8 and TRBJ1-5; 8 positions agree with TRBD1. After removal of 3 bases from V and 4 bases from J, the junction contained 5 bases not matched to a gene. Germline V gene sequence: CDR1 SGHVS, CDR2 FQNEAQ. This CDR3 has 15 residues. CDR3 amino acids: CASSFRDRQNQPQHF. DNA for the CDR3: TGTGCCAGCAGCTTCCGGGACAGGCAAAATCAGCCCCAGCATTTT.

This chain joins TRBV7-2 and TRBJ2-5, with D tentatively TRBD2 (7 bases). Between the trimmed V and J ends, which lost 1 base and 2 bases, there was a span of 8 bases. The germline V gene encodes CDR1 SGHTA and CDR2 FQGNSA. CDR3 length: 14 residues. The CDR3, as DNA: TGTGCCAGCAGCTTAGAGGGGGGGCAAGAGACCCAGTACTTC. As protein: CASSLEGGQETQYF.

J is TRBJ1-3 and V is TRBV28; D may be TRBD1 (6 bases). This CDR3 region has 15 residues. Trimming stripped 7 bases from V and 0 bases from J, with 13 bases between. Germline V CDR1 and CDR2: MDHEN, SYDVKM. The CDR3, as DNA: TGTGCCAGCACTACAGGGTCGGGCTCTGGAAACACCATATATTTT. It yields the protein CASTTGSGSGNTIYF.

This chain's CDR3 is CASSLTDPVSGNTIYF. In DNA form, the CDR3 reads TGTGCCAGCAGCTTAACAGACCCCGTCTCTGGAAACACCATATATTTT. The genes are TRBV11-2 and TRBJ1-3; no reliable D call. Germline CDR1 reads SGHAT; CDR2 reads FQNNGV. The germline V and J ends were trimmed by 2 bases and 0 bases, with 11 bases remaining between them. The CDR3 extends over 16 amino acids.

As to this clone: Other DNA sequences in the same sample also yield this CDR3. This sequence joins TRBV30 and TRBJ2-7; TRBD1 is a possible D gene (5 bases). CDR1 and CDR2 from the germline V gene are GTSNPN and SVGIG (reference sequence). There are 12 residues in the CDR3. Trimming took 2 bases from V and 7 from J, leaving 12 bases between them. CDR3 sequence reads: CAWSPRVREQYF. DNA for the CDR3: TGTGCCTGGAGTCCCAGGGTTCGTGAGCAGTACTTC.

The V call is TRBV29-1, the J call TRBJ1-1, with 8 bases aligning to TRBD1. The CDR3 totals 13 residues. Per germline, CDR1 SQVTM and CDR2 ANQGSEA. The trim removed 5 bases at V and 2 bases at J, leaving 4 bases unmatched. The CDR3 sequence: CSVSDRANTEAFF. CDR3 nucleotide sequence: TGCAGCGTTTCGGACAGGGCAAACACTGAAGCTTTCTTT.

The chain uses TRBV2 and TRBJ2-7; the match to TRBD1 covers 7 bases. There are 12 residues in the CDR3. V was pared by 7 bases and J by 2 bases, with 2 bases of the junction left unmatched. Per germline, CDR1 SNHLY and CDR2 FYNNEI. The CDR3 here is CASKDRTYEQYF. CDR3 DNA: TGTGCCAGCAAGGACAGGACCTACGAGCAGTACTTC.

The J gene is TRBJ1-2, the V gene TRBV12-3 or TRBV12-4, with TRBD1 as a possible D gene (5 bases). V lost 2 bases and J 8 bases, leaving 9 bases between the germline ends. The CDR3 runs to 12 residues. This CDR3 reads CASSLQGGGYTF. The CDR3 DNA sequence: TGTGCCAGCAGTTTACAGGGTGGCGGCTACACCTTC.

The CDR3 here is CAWSPAAGYTF. In nucleotides, the CDR3 is TGTGCCTGGAGTCCCGCGGCTGGTTACACCTTC. The chain combines TRBV30 with TRBJ1-2, with D uncertain. The CDR3 has 11 amino acids. The germline V and J ends were trimmed by 2 bases and 11 bases, with 12 bases remaining between them. CDR1 is GTSNPN, CDR2 SVGIG, per germline (reference sequence).

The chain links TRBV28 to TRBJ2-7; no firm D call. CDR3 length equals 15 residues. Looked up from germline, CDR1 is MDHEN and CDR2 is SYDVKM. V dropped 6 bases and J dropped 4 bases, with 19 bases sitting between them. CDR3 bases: TGTGCCAGCAGCTATTACCCTACTAATAGTTACGAGCAGTACTTC. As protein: CASSYYPTNSYEQYF. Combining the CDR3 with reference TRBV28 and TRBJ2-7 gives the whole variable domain DVKVTQSSRYLVKRTGEKVFLECVQDMDHENMFWYRQDPGLGLRLIYFSYDVKMKEKGDIPEGYSVSREKKERFSLILESASTNQTSMYLCASSYYPTNSYEQYFGPGTRLTVT.

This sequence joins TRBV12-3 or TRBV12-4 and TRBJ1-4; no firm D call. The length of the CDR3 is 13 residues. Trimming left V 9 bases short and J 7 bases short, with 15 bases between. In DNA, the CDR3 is TGTGCCAGTGGGGAGGGTCTGGGTGAAAAACTGTTTTTT. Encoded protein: CASGEGLGEKLFF.

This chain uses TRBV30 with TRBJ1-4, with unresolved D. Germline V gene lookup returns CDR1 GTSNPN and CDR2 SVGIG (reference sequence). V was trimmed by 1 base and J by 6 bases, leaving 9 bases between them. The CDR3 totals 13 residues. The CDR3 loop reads CAWSAYTYEKLFF. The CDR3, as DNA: TGTGCCTGGAGTGCTTACACCTATGAAAAACTGTTTTTT.

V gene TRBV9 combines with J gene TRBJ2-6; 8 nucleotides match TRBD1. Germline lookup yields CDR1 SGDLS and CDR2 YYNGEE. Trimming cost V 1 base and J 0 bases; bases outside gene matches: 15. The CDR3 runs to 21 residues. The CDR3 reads CASSVHRDRTILVSGANVLTF. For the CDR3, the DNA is TGTGCCAGCAGCGTACACCGGGACAGGACTATCCTCGTCTCTGGGGCCAACGTCCTGACTTTC.

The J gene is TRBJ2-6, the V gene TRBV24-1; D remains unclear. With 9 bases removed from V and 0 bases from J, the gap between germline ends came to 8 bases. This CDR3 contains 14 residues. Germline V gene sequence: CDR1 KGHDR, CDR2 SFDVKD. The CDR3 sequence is CATPWSSGANVLTF. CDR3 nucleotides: TGTGCCACCCCATGGAGCTCTGGGGCCAACGTCCTGACTTTC.